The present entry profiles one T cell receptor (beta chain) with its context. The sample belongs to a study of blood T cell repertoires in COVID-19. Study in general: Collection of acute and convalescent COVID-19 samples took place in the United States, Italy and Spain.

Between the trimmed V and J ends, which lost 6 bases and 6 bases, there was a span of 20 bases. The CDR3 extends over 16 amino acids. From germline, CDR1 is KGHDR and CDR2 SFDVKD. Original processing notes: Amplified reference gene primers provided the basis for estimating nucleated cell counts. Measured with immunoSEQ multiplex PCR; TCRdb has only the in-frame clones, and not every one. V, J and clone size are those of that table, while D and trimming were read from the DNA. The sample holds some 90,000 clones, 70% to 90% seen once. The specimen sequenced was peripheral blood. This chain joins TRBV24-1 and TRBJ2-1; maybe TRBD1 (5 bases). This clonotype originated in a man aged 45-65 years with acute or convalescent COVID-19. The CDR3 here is CATSLNGAVSPNEQFF. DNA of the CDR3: TGTGCCACCAGTCTAAATGGGGCCGTTTCCCCCAATGAGCAGTTCTTC.